These T cell receptor beta chains were read from a single sample in a study of cytomegalovirus exposure and HLA in healthy donors. Generated by immunoSEQ multiplex PCR, the TCRdb table keeps only in-frame clones and is missing some. The sample includes approximately 100,000 clones, under 85% of them seen just once. The source material was PBMCs. The receptors here all came from a woman in her fifties or sixties in good health and CMV-seropositive. CDR3s include the opening cysteine and the closing phenylalanine or tryptophan. The order of the fields is J gene, clone size, V gene, D gene, CDR3 DNA, CDR3 protein. D genes are given only for firm matches. For some rows the clone size is stated as once, few or many, or as a class when expanded; others skip it.

J gene: TRBJ2-4
clone size: .
V gene: TRBV27
D gene: .
CDR3 DNA: TGTGCCAGCAGTTTTACACAGGGTAGAGCCAAAAACAGTCAGTACTTC
CDR3 protein: CASSFTQGRAKNSQYF

J gene: TRBJ2-2
clone size: .
V gene: TRBV5-4
D gene: TRBD2
CDR3 DNA: TGTGCCAGCAGCCCAACTAGCGCCCTCGGGGAGCTGTTTTTT
CDR3 protein: CASSPTSALGELFF

J gene: TRBJ1-2
clone size: .
V gene: TRBV7-2
D gene: .
CDR3 DNA: TGTGCCAGCAGCTCTAGACTTGGAGGTGGCTACACCTTC
CDR3 protein: CASSSRLGGGYTF

J gene: TRBJ2-7
clone size: .
V gene: TRBV4-2
D gene: .
CDR3 DNA: TGTGCCAGCAGACGAGTGTCTTACTACGAGCAGTACTTC
CDR3 protein: CASRRVSYYEQYF

J gene: TRBJ2-6
clone size: .
V gene: TRBV7-3
D gene: .
CDR3 DNA: TGTGCCAGCAGCTCACCTGGGGCCTCTGGGGCCAACGTCCTGACTTTC
CDR3 protein: CASSSPGASGANVLTF

J gene: TRBJ2-1
clone size: few
V gene: TRBV6-6
D gene: .
CDR3 DNA: TGTGCCAGCAGAACCACAGGTGGGGCGTCCTACAATGAGCAGTTCTTC
CDR3 protein: CASRTTGGASYNEQFF

J gene: TRBJ2-5
clone size: .
V gene: TRBV11-3
D gene: TRBD2
CDR3 DNA: TGTGCCAGCAGCTTAGGTGGTGCGGGGGAAGAGACCCAGTACTTC
CDR3 protein: CASSLGGAGEETQYF

J gene: TRBJ1-2
clone size: .
V gene: TRBV7-9
D gene: TRBD1
CDR3 DNA: TGTGCCAGCAGCCCCGGACAGGGGCTGGGCTATGGCTACACCTTC
CDR3 protein: CASSPGQGLGYGYTF

J gene: TRBJ1-2
clone size: few
V gene: TRBV27
D gene: .
CDR3 DNA: TGTGCCAGCAGTTTATCGGGGCATGGGGGGGGTTATGGCTACACCTTC
CDR3 protein: CASSLSGHGGGYGYTF

J gene: TRBJ2-5
clone size: once
V gene: TRBV10-3
D gene: .
CDR3 DNA: TGTGCCATCGGTCCCCCGGGGGAGACCCAGTACTTC
CDR3 protein: CAIGPPGETQYF

J gene: TRBJ2-2
clone size: once
V gene: TRBV12-5
D gene: TRBD1
CDR3 DNA: TGTGCTAGTGGTGAACCGGGACAGGGCACCGGGGAGCTGTTTTTT
CDR3 protein: CASGEPGQGTGELFF

J gene: TRBJ2-4
clone size: once
V gene: TRBV12-2
D gene: .
CDR3 DNA: TGTGCAAGTCGCTCGGGATTTCAAATAGCCAAAAACATTCAGTACTTC
CDR3 protein: CASRSGFQIAKNIQYF

J gene: TRBJ2-3
clone size: .
V gene: TRBV5-1
D gene: TRBD2
CDR3 DNA: TGCGCCAGCAGCCTGGGGGGGGTTAGCACAGATACGCAGTATTTT
CDR3 protein: CASSLGGVSTDTQYF

J gene: TRBJ1-4
clone size: .
V gene: TRBV4-3
D gene: .
CDR3 DNA: TGCGCCAGCAGCCAAGATTTAGGCACAGGGTCAAATGAAAAACTGTTTTTT
CDR3 protein: CASSQDLGTGSNEKLFF

J gene: TRBJ2-2
clone size: .
V gene: TRBV18
D gene: TRBD1
CDR3 DNA: TGTGCCAGCTCACCATGGGACAGGGCTTCGAACACCGGGGAGCTGTTTTTT
CDR3 protein: CASSPWDRASNTGELFF

J gene: TRBJ1-1
clone size: .
V gene: TRBV6-1
D gene: TRBD1
CDR3 DNA: TGTGCCAGCAGTACCGGGACAGAGAGGGTAGCTTTCTTT
CDR3 protein: CASSTGTERVAFF

J gene: TRBJ1-6
clone size: .
V gene: TRBV19
D gene: .
CDR3 DNA: TGTGCCAGTAGTATAGACAGTTATAATTCACCCCTCCACTTT
CDR3 protein: CASSIDSYNSPLHF

J gene: TRBJ1-6
clone size: .
V gene: TRBV6-1
D gene: .
CDR3 DNA: TGTGCCAGCAGTCAAACCTCGGGTTCACCCCTCCACTTT
CDR3 protein: CASSQTSGSPLHF

J gene: TRBJ2-4
clone size: .
V gene: TRBV4-1
D gene: TRBD1
CDR3 DNA: TGCGCCAGCAGCCATCCCGCCAGGACAGGGTTGGCCAAAAACAGTCAGTACTTC
CDR3 protein: CASSHPARTGLAKNSQYF

J gene: TRBJ2-3
clone size: .
V gene: TRBV7-2
D gene: .
CDR3 DNA: TGTGCCAGCAGCTTAGCGCTAGGGGCAGATACGCAGTATTTT
CDR3 protein: CASSLALGADTQYF

J gene: TRBJ1-2
clone size: once
V gene: TRBV4-3
D gene: .
CDR3 DNA: TGCGCCAGCAGCCAAGATCCCAGAATCTATGGCTACACCTTC
CDR3 protein: CASSQDPRIYGYTF

J gene: TRBJ2-2
clone size: .
V gene: TRBV7-7
D gene: .
CDR3 DNA: TGTGCTAGCAGCTCCGAGACCGGGGAGCTGTTTTTT
CDR3 protein: CASSSETGELFF

J gene: TRBJ1-1
clone size: .
V gene: TRBV2
D gene: .
CDR3 DNA: TGTGCCAGCACCATCCTGAACACTGAAGCTTTCTTT
CDR3 protein: CASTILNTEAFF

J gene: TRBJ2-5
clone size: .
V gene: TRBV14
D gene: TRBD1
CDR3 DNA: TGTGCCAGCAGCCATCCGGACAGGCGATTGCAAGAGACCCAGTACTTC
CDR3 protein: CASSHPDRRLQETQYF

J gene: TRBJ2-1
clone size: few
V gene: TRBV6-5
D gene: TRBD2
CDR3 DNA: TGTGCCAGCAGTTTAAGGTCCGGGAGGAATGAGCAGTTCTTC
CDR3 protein: CASSLRSGRNEQFF

J gene: TRBJ1-3
clone size: few
V gene: TRBV9
D gene: TRBD1
CDR3 DNA: TGTGCCAGCAGCGGATACTCCGGGACAGGGTTTGGAAACACCATATATTTT
CDR3 protein: CASSGYSGTGFGNTIYF

J gene: TRBJ1-2
clone size: .
V gene: TRBV5-6
D gene: TRBD1
CDR3 DNA: TGTGCCAGCAGCCCTCCGGGACAGCCTAACTATGGCTACACCTTC
CDR3 protein: CASSPPGQPNYGYTF

J gene: TRBJ2-5
clone size: .
V gene: TRBV18
D gene: TRBD2
CDR3 DNA: TGTGCCAGCTCACCACCGTCAGGTAGCGGGGGAGAGACCCAGTACTTC
CDR3 protein: CASSPPSGSGGETQYF

J gene: TRBJ1-6
clone size: .
V gene: TRBV9
D gene: TRBD1
CDR3 DNA: TGTGCCAGCAGCGAGACAGGGCAGTCGTATAATTCACCCCTCCACTTT
CDR3 protein: CASSETGQSYNSPLHF

J gene: TRBJ2-7
clone size: .
V gene: TRBV19
D gene: TRBD2
CDR3 DNA: TGTGCCAGTAGTTCCCCCGGACTAGCGGGGGAGCAGTACTTC
CDR3 protein: CASSSPGLAGEQYF